This T cell receptor beta chain was sequenced in a study of spatial heterogeneity in lung cancer. Study-wide background: Fewer alpha-chain than beta-chain sequences were consistently detected. In tumor regions TCR transcript counts correlated strongly with a matched bulk RNA-seq T cell module score.

Regarding this clonotype: Antigen: not known.

Time point denoted: sample taken at primary tumor resection. Tumor, nontumor lung or frozen PBMC supplied whole RNA, sequenced without sorting. Each CDR3 protein gets one entry after TCRdb re-called the 5' RACE reads with MiXCR. The sample has about 4,000 distinct CDR3 sequences, 10% to 14% seen once. Whole-study results and caveats: The number of expanded tumor alpha and beta chains correlated with mutation number.

The specimen was lung tumor tissue, collected at surgery. The sequence derives from a male donor with early-stage non-small cell lung cancer.

CDR3 sequence reads: CASSTTGIEAFF. In DNA, the CDR3 is TGTGCCAGTAGCACAACAGGGATTGAAGCTTTCTTT. The V call is TRBV19, the J call TRBJ1-1; D might be TRBD1 (6 bases). V was trimmed by 6 bases and J by 7 bases, leaving 12 bases between them. The CDR3 loop spans 12 amino acids. Germline V lookup: CDR1 LNHDA, CDR2 SQIVND (reference sequence).